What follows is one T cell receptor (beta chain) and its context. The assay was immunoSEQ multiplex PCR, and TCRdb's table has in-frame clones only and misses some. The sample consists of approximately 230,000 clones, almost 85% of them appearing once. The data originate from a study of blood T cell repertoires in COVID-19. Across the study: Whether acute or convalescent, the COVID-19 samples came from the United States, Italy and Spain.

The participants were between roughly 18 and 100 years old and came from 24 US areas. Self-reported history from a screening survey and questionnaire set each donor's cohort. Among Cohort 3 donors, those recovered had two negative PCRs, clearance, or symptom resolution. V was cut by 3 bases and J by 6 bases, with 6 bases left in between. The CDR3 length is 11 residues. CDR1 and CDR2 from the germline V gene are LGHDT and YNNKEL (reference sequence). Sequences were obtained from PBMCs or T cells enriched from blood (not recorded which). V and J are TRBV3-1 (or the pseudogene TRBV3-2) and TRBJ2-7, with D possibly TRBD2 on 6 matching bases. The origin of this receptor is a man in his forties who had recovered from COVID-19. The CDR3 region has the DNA TGTGCCAGCAGCCATAGCGGCGAGCAGTACTTC. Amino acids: CASSHSGEQYF.